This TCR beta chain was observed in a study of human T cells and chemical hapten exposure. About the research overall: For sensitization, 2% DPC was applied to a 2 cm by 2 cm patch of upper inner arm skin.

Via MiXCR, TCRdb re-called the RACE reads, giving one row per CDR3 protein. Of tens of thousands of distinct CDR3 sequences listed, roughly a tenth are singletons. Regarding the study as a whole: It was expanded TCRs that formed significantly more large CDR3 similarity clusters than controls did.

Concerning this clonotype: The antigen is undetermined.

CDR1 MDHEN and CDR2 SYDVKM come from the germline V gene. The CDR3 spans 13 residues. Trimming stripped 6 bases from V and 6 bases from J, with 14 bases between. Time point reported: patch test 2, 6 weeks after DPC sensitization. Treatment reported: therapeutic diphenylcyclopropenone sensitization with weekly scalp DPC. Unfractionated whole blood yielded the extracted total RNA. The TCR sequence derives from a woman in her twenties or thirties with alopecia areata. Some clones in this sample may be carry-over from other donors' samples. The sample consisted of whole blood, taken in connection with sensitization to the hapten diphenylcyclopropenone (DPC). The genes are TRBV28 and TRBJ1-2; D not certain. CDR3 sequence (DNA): TGTGCCAGCAGACTTGACGAGGTCGATGGCTACACCTTC. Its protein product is CASRLDEVDGYTF.